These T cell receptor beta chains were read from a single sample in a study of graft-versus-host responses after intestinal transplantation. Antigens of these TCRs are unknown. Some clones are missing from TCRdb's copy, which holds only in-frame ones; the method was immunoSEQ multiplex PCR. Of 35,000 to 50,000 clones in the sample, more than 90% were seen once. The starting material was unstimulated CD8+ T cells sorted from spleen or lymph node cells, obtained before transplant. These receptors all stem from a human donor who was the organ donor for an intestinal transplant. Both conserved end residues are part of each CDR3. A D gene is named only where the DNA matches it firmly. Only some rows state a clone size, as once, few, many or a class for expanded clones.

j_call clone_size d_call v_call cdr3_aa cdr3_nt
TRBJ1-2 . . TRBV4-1 CASSQVSGLDYGYTF TGCGCCAGCAGCCAAGTCTCAGGCCTCGACTATGGCTACACCTTC
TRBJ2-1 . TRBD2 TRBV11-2 CASSPPGTNNEQFF TGTGCCAGCAGCCCGCCCGGGACTAACAATGAGCAGTTCTTC
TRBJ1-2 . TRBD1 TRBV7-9 CASRQGWNGYTF TGTGCCAGTCGACAGGGGTGGAATGGCTACACCTTC
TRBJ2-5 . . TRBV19 CASSISETQYF TGTGCCAGTAGTATAAGTGAGACCCAGTACTTC
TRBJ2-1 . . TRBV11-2 CASSVVGYNEQFF TGTGCCAGCAGCGTGGTGGGGTACAATGAGCAGTTCTTC
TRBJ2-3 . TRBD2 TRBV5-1 CASSLTSAQDTQYF TGCGCCAGCAGCTTGACTAGCGCCCAGGATACGCAGTATTTT
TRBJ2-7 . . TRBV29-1 CSVVGGSYEQYF TGCAGCGTTGTCGGGGGCTCCTACGAGCAGTACTTC
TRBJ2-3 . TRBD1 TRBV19 CASSPGQGADTQYF TGTGCCAGTAGTCCAGGACAGGGGGCAGATACGCAGTATTTT
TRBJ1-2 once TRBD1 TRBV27 CASSLRTGGAYGYTF TGTGCCAGCAGTCTCCGGACAGGGGGCGCCTATGGCTACACCTTC
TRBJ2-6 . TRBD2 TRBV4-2 CASSQEEAGVFSGANVLTF TGTGCCAGCAGCCAAGAGGAAGCGGGGGTCTTCTCTGGGGCCAACGTCCTGACTTTC
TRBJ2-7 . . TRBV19 CASSLRAVIYEQYF TGTGCCAGTAGTCTCAGGGCAGTCATCTACGAGCAGTACTTC
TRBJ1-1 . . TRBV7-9 CASSPGGGTEAFF TGTGCCAGCAGCCCAGGAGGGGGCACTGAAGCTTTCTTT
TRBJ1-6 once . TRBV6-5 CASTFSQGDSPLHF TGTGCCAGCACCTTCTCACAGGGAGATTCACCCCTCCACTTT
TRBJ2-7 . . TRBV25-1 CASSGHGDYEQYF TGTGCCAGCAGTGGCCATGGGGATTACGAGCAGTACTTC
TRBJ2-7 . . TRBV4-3 CASSQDIDAGEQYF TGCGCCAGCAGCCAAGATATAGATGCCGGCGAGCAGTACTTC
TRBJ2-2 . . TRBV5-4 CATGPYTGELFF TGTGCCACGGGACCCTACACCGGGGAGCTGTTTTTT
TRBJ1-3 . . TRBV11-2 CASSFPGEAGNTIYF TGTGCCAGCAGCTTCCCCGGGGAGGCTGGAAACACCATATATTTT
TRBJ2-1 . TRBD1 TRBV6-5 CASSFRDRAEQFF TGTGCCAGCAGTTTTCGGGACAGGGCTGAGCAGTTCTTC
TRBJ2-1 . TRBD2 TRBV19 CASSPWTSKNEQFF TGTGCCAGTAGTCCCTGGACTAGTAAGAATGAGCAGTTCTTC
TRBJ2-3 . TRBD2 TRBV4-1 CASSQDPGGPDTDTQYF TGCGCCAGCAGCCAAGATCCGGGGGGGCCAGACACAGATACGCAGTATTTT
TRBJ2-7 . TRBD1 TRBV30 CAWGTGGYEQYF TGTGCCTGGGGAACAGGGGGCTACGAGCAGTACTTC
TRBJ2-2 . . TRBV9 CASSEGGFNTGELFF TGTGCCAGCAGCGAAGGGGGATTTAACACCGGGGAGCTGTTTTTT
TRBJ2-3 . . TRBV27 CASNLRPHTDTQYF TGTGCCAGCAATCTCAGGCCTCACACAGATACGCAGTATTTT
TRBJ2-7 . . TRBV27 CASSLSGGALYEQYF TGTGCCAGCAGTTTATCGGGCGGGGCCCTTTACGAGCAGTACTTC
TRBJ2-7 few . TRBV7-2 CASSLSSGPLYEQYF TGTGCCAGCAGCTTGAGCTCCGGGCCACTTTACGAGCAGTACTTC
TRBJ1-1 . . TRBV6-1 CASSETRYEAFF TGTGCCAGCAGTGAGACACGTTATGAAGCTTTCTTT
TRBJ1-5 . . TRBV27 CASSLSFDQPQHF TGTGCCAGCAGTTTATCCTTCGATCAGCCCCAGCATTTT
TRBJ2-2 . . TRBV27 CASSLLTGELFF TGTGCCAGCAGTCTACTCACCGGGGAGCTGTTTTTT
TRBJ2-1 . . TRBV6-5 CASSYSTSGNEQFF TGTGCCAGCAGTTACTCGACGTCTGGCAATGAGCAGTTCTTC
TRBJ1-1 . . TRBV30 CAWGGMNTEAFF TGTGCCTGGGGAGGGATGAACACTGAAGCTTTCTTT
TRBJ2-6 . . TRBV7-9 CASSPLALSGANVLTF TGTGCCAGCAGCCCCCTTGCCCTCTCTGGGGCCAACGTCCTGACTTTC
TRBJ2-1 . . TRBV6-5 CASSRNENHYNEQFF TGTGCCAGCAGCCGTAATGAAAACCACTACAATGAGCAGTTCTTC
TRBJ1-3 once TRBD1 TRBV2 CASSGGQGRYTIYF TGTGCCAGCAGTGGAGGACAGGGGCGGTACACCATATATTTT
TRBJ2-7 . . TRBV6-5 CATLPGSGDEQYF TGTGCCACCCTCCCCGGTTCAGGCGACGAGCAGTACTTC
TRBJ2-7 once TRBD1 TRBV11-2 CASSRPDRARYEQYF TGTGCCAGCAGCCGACCCGACAGGGCCAGGTACGAGCAGTACTTC
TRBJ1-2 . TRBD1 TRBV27 CASSPTTGVYGYTF TGTGCCAGCAGCCCTACTACAGGGGTTTATGGCTACACCTTC
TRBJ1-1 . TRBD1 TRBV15 CATSRARDRGTEAFF TGTGCCACCAGCAGAGCCCGAGACAGGGGCACTGAAGCTTTCTTT